The present T cell receptor (beta chain) was sequenced within a study of blood T cells in healthy people across ages (dated by TCRdb to the mid-2010s). Notes on the research overall: In model experiments, template switching captured about one uniquely barcoded TCR beta cDNA molecule for every two T cells. Two additional independent replicas of 1 million unique cDNA reads from the same blood draw were analyzed for two donors (one aged 18 to 30 and one aged 80 or older). Age-related changes in TCR beta repertoire diversity were measured in the study by deep sequencing normalized with unique cDNA molecular identifiers. Donors of different ages were randomly distributed across sequencing lanes to avoid experimental bias. The donors were divided into four age groups: young (average around 15 years), middle-aged (about 40), aged (approximately 64) and long-lived (more than 75).

This clonotype was counted ten times or more. This receptor's antigen is unknown. No base qualities exist here, and no much larger clone lies one base off it. The CDR3 holds 13 amino acids from the cysteine to the phenylalanine. CDR3 DNA is the only sequence kept; it has 39 bases, read in frame from the first base. Deletion took 5 bases off V and 2 bases off J, with a span of 10 bases between the germline ends. Donors were around 37 systemically healthy Caucasian individuals from Russia aged roughly 6 to 90 years. Each donor gave approximately 9.4 milliliters of peripheral blood, drawn into EDTA-treated Vacutainer tubes. Ficoll-Paque density-gradient centrifugation was used to isolate PBMCs, with at least 6.5 million per sample. Trizol reagent was used to extract total RNA from PBMCs, with at least 6 micrograms per sample. Naive CD45RAhigh/CD27high T cell percentages were measured by flow cytometry on a PBMC aliquot from every donor.

Results the study describes overall, beyond this receptor: Estimates of total diversity based on one million sequenced T cells were regarded as lower bounds and as underestimates. Because the CMV infection status of the donors was unknown, age-related changes in expanded clonotypes may potentially have been confounded. A strong correlation was found between observed TCR beta diversity and the percentage of naive T cells measured by flow cytometry. Because profiling used bulk unsorted PBMCs, naive and antigen-experienced compartments could not be compared conclusively. Observed TCR beta diversity per million T cells fell roughly linearly with age, and a significant reduction was already apparent by age about 43. Compared with the aged group, more naive CD4+ T cells, fewer expanded clones and increased TCR diversity were shown by the long-lived group, suggesting age selection.

The library was obtained by 5' RACE. Sequencer: Illumina HiSeq 2500. A second PCR of roughly 6 to 12 cycles was run with a J-beta primer mix and a sample-barcoded 5' primer. A template-switch 5' adaptor carrying 12 random nucleotides introduced a unique molecular identifier onto each TCR beta cDNA molecule. Each sample yielded at least 3 million CDR3-containing paired-end reads. The Mint cDNA synthesis kit, primed by a TRBC-specific oligonucleotide, was used to synthesize first-strand cDNA from all RNA. All cDNA was treated with uracil-DNA glycosylase and then went through a first 18-cycle PCR with the universal primers M1SS and BC2_uni_R. Turning to the authors' computational methods: For normalization, 1 million high-quality reads, each with a distinct molecular identifier, were randomly selected from each sample. Reads sharing molecular identifiers were discarded rather than binned into consensus sequences. MiTCR, set to a Q25 quality threshold and the strictest error-elimination algorithm, was used for CDR3 identification, clonotype clustering and error correction. A nonparametric unseen species model using Euler transformation provided a lower-bound estimate of total TCR beta diversity. TCRdb took the public reads, trimmed them with fastp at Q25, ran MiXCR for clone calling and kept in-frame beta chains. One record per CDR3 amino acid sequence lists the most common genes and DNA. These V and J calls rely on TCRdb rather than the paper's analysis. The sample includes roughly 1.4 million distinct CDR3 sequences, with 59% observed a single time. Approximately 7% of the sample goes to the ten largest clones.

Rearrangement joined TRBV12-3 or TRBV12-4 to TRBJ2-7; there is no confident call for the D gene. Sample: blood. The TCR sequence derives from a man aged 18 to 30 in good health. The CDR3 amino acid sequence is: CASSVSGPYEQYF. In nucleotides, the sequence is TGTGCCAGCAGTGTAAGTGGGCCCTACGAGCAGTACTTC.